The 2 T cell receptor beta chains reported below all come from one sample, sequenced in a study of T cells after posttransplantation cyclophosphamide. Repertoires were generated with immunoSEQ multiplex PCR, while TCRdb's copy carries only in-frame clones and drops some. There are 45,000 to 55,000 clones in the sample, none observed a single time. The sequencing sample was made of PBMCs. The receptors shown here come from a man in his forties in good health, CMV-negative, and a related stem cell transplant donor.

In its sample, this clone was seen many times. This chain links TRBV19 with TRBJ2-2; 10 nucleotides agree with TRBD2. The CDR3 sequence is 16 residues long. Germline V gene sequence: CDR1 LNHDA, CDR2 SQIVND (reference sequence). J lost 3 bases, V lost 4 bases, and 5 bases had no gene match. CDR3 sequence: CASSTLAGRHTGELFF. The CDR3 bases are TGTGCCAGTAGTACACTAGCGGGACGTCACACCGGGGAGCTGTTTTTT.

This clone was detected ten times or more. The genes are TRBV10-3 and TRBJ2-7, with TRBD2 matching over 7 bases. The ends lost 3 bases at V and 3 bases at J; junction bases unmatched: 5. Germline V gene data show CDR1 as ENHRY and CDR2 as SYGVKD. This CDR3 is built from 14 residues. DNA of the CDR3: TGTGCCATCAGTGACACCGGGACTAACTACGAGCAGTACTTC. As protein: CAISDTGTNYEQYF.